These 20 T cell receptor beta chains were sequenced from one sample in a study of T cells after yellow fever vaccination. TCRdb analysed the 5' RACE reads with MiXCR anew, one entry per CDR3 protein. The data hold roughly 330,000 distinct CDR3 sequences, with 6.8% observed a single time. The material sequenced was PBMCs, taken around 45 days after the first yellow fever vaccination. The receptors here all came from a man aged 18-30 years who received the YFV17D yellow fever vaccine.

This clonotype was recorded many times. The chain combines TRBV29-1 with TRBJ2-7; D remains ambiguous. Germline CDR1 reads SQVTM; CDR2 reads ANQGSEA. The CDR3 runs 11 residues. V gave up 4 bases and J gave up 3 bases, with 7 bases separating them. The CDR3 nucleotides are TGCAGCGTTGGTTCGCTCTACGAGCAGTACGTC. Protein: CSVGSLYEQYV.

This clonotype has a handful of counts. As DNA, the CDR3 is TGTGCCAGCAGCTTTGGCTGGGGCAATCAGCCCCAGCATTTT. Translating gives CASSFGWGNQPQHF. The V and J genes are TRBV7-2 and TRBJ1-5; no firm D call. V was shortened by 3 bases and J by 2 bases, with 8 bases between the two germline ends. CDR3 size: 14 residues. Germline lookup yields CDR1 SGHTA and CDR2 FQGNSA. Based on the CDR3 plus reference TRBV7-2 and TRBJ1-5, the full variable domain is GAGVSQSPSNKVTEKGKDVELRCDPISGHTALYWYRQSLGQGLEFLIYFQGNSAPDKSGLPSDRFSAERTGGSVSTLTIQRTQQEDSAVYLCASSFGWGNQPQHFGDGTRLSIL.

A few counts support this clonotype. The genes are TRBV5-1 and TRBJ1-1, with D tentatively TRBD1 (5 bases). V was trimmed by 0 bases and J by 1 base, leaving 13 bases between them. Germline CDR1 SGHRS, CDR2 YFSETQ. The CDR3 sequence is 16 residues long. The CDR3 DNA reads TGCGCCAGCAGCTTGGTATGGTTAGGGACGAACACTGAAGCTTTCTTT. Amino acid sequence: CASSLVWLGTNTEAFF. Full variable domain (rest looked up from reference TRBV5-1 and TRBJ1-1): KAGVTQTPRYLIKTRGQQVTLSCSPISGHRSVSWYQQTPGQGLQFLFEYFSETQRNKGNFPGRFSGRQFSNSRSEMNVSTLELGDSALYLCASSLVWLGTNTEAFFGQGTRLTVV.

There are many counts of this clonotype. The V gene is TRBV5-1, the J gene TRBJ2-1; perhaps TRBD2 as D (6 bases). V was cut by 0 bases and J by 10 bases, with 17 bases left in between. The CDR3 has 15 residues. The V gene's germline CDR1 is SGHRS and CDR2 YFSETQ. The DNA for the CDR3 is TGCGCCAGCAGCTTGGATGGGGGGACCACTCGAGAGCAGTTCTTC. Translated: CASSLDGGTTREQFF.

The CDR3 DNA reads as TGTGCCAGCAGTTTATTTACGGGGGACAGGGGACCCAGCACTGAAGCTTTCTTT. Translation gives CASSLFTGDRGPSTEAFF. The chain combines TRBV12-3 or TRBV12-4 with TRBJ1-1; 10 positions agree with TRBD1. The CDR3 extends over 18 amino acids. The V segment lost 2 bases and the J segment 4 bases; nucleotides outside the gene matches: 13.

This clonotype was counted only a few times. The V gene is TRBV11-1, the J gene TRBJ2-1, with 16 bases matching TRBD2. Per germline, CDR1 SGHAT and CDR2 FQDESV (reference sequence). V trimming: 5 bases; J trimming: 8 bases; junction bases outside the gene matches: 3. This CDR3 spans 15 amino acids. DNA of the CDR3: TGTGCCAGCAGCATGGGACTAGCGGGGGGGCATGAGCAGTTCTTC. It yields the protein CASSMGLAGGHEQFF. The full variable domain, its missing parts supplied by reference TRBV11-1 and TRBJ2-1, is EAEVAQSPRYKITEKSQAVAFWCDPISGHATLYWYRQILGQGPELLVQFQDESVVDDSQLPKDRFSAERLKGVDSTLKIQPAELGDSAMYLCASSMGLAGGHEQFFGPGTRLTVL.

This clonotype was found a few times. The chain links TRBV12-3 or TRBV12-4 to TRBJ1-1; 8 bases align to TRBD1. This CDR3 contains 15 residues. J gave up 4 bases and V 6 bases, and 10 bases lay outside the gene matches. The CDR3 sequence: CASSRTLGQGTEAFF. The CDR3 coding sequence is TGTGCCAGCAGCCGAACTCTAGGACAGGGCACTGAAGCTTTCTTT.

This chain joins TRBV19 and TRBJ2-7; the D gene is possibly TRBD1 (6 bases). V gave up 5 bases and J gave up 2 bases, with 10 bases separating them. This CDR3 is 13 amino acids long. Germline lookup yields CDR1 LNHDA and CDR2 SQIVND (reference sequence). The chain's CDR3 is CASSAGAAYEQYV. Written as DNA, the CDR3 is TGTGCCAGTAGTGCAGGGGCAGCCTACGAGCAGTACGTC.

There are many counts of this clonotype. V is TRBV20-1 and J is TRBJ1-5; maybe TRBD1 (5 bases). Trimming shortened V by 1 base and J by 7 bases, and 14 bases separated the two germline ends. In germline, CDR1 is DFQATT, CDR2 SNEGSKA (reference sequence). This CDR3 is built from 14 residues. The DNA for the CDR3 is TGCAGTGCTAGAGTTTCCGGGCGGGACCAGCCCCAGCATTTT. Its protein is CSARVSGRDQPQHF.

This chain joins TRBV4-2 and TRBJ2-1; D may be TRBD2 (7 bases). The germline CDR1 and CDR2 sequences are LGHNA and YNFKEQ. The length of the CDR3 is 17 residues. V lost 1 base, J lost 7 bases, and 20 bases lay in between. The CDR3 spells CASSQGGLRGGGNEQFF. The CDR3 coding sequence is TGTGCCAGCAGCCAAGGGGGTTTGAGGGGGGGCGGTAATGAGCAGTTCTTC.

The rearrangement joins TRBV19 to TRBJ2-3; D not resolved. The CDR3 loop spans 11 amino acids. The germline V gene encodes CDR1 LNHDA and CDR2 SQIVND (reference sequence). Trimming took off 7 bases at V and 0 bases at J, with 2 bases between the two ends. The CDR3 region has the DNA TGTGCCAGTAAAAGCACAGATACGCAGTATTTT. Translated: CASKSTDTQYF.

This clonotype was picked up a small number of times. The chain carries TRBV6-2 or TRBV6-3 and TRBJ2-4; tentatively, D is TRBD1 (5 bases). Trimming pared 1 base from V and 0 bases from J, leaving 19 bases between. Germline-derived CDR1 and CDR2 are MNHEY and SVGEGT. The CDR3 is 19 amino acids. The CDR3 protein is CASSYYSTQVGRAKNIQYF. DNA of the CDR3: TGTGCCAGCAGTTACTATTCTACACAGGTCGGCAGAGCCAAAAACATTCAGTACTTC.

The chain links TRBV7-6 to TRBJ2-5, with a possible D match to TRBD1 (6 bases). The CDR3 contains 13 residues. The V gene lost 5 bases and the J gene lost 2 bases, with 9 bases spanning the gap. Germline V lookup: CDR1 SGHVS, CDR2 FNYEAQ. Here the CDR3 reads CASSEGTQETQYF. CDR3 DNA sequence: TGTGCCAGCAGCGAAGGGACACAAGAGACCCAGTACTTC.

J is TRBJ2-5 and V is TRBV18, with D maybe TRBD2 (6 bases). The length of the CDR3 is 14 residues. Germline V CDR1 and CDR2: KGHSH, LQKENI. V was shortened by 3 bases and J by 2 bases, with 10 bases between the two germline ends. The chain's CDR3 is CASSPVTSQETQYF. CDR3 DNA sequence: TGTGCCAGCTCACCCGTGACTAGTCAAGAGACCCAGTACTTC.

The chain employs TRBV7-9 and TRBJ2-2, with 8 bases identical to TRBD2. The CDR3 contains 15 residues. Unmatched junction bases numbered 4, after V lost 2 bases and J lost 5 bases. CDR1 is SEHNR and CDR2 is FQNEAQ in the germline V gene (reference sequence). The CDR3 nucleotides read TGTGCCAGCAGCTTAAGCGGGGGTTGGACCGGGGAGCTGTTTTTT. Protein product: CASSLSGGWTGELFF.

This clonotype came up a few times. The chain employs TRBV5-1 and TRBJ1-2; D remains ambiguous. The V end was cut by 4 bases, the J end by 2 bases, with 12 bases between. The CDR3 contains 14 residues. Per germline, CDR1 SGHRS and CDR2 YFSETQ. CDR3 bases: TGCGCCAGCAGCGATGTTACAGCGAACTATGGCTACACCTTC. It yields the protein CASSDVTANYGYTF. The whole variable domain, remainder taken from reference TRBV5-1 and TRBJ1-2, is KAGVTQTPRYLIKTRGQQVTLSCSPISGHRSVSWYQQTPGQGLQFLFEYFSETQRNKGNFPGRFSGRQFSNSRSEMNVSTLELGDSALYLCASSDVTANYGYTFGSGTRLTVV.

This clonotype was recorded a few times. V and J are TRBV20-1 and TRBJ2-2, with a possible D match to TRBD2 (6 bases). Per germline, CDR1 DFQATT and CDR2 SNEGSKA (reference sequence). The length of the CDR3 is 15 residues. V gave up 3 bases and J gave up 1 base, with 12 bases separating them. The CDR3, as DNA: TGCAGTGCTAGCCTTCCGGGGGAGAACACCGGGGAGCTGTTTTTT. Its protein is CSASLPGENTGELFF.

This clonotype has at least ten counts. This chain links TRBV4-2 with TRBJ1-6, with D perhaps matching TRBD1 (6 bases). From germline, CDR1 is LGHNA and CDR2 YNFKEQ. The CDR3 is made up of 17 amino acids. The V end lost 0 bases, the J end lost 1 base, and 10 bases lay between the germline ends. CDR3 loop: CASSQEQGSSYNSPLHF. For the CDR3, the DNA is TGTGCCAGCAGCCAAGAACAGGGTAGTTCCTATAATTCACCCCTCCACTTT.

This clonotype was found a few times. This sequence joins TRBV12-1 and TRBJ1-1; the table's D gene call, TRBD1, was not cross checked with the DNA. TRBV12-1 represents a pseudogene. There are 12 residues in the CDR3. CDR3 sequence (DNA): TGTGCCACCGGGGGTCTGAACACTGAAGCTTTCTTT. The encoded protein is CATGGLNTEAFF.

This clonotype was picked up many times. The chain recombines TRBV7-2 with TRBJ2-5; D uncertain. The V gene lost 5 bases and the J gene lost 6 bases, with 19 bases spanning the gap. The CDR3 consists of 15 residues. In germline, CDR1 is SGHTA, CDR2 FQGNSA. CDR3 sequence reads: CASSPTGAPMKTQYF. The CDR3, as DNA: TGTGCCAGCAGCCCTACTGGCGCACCCATGAAGACCCAGTACTTC.